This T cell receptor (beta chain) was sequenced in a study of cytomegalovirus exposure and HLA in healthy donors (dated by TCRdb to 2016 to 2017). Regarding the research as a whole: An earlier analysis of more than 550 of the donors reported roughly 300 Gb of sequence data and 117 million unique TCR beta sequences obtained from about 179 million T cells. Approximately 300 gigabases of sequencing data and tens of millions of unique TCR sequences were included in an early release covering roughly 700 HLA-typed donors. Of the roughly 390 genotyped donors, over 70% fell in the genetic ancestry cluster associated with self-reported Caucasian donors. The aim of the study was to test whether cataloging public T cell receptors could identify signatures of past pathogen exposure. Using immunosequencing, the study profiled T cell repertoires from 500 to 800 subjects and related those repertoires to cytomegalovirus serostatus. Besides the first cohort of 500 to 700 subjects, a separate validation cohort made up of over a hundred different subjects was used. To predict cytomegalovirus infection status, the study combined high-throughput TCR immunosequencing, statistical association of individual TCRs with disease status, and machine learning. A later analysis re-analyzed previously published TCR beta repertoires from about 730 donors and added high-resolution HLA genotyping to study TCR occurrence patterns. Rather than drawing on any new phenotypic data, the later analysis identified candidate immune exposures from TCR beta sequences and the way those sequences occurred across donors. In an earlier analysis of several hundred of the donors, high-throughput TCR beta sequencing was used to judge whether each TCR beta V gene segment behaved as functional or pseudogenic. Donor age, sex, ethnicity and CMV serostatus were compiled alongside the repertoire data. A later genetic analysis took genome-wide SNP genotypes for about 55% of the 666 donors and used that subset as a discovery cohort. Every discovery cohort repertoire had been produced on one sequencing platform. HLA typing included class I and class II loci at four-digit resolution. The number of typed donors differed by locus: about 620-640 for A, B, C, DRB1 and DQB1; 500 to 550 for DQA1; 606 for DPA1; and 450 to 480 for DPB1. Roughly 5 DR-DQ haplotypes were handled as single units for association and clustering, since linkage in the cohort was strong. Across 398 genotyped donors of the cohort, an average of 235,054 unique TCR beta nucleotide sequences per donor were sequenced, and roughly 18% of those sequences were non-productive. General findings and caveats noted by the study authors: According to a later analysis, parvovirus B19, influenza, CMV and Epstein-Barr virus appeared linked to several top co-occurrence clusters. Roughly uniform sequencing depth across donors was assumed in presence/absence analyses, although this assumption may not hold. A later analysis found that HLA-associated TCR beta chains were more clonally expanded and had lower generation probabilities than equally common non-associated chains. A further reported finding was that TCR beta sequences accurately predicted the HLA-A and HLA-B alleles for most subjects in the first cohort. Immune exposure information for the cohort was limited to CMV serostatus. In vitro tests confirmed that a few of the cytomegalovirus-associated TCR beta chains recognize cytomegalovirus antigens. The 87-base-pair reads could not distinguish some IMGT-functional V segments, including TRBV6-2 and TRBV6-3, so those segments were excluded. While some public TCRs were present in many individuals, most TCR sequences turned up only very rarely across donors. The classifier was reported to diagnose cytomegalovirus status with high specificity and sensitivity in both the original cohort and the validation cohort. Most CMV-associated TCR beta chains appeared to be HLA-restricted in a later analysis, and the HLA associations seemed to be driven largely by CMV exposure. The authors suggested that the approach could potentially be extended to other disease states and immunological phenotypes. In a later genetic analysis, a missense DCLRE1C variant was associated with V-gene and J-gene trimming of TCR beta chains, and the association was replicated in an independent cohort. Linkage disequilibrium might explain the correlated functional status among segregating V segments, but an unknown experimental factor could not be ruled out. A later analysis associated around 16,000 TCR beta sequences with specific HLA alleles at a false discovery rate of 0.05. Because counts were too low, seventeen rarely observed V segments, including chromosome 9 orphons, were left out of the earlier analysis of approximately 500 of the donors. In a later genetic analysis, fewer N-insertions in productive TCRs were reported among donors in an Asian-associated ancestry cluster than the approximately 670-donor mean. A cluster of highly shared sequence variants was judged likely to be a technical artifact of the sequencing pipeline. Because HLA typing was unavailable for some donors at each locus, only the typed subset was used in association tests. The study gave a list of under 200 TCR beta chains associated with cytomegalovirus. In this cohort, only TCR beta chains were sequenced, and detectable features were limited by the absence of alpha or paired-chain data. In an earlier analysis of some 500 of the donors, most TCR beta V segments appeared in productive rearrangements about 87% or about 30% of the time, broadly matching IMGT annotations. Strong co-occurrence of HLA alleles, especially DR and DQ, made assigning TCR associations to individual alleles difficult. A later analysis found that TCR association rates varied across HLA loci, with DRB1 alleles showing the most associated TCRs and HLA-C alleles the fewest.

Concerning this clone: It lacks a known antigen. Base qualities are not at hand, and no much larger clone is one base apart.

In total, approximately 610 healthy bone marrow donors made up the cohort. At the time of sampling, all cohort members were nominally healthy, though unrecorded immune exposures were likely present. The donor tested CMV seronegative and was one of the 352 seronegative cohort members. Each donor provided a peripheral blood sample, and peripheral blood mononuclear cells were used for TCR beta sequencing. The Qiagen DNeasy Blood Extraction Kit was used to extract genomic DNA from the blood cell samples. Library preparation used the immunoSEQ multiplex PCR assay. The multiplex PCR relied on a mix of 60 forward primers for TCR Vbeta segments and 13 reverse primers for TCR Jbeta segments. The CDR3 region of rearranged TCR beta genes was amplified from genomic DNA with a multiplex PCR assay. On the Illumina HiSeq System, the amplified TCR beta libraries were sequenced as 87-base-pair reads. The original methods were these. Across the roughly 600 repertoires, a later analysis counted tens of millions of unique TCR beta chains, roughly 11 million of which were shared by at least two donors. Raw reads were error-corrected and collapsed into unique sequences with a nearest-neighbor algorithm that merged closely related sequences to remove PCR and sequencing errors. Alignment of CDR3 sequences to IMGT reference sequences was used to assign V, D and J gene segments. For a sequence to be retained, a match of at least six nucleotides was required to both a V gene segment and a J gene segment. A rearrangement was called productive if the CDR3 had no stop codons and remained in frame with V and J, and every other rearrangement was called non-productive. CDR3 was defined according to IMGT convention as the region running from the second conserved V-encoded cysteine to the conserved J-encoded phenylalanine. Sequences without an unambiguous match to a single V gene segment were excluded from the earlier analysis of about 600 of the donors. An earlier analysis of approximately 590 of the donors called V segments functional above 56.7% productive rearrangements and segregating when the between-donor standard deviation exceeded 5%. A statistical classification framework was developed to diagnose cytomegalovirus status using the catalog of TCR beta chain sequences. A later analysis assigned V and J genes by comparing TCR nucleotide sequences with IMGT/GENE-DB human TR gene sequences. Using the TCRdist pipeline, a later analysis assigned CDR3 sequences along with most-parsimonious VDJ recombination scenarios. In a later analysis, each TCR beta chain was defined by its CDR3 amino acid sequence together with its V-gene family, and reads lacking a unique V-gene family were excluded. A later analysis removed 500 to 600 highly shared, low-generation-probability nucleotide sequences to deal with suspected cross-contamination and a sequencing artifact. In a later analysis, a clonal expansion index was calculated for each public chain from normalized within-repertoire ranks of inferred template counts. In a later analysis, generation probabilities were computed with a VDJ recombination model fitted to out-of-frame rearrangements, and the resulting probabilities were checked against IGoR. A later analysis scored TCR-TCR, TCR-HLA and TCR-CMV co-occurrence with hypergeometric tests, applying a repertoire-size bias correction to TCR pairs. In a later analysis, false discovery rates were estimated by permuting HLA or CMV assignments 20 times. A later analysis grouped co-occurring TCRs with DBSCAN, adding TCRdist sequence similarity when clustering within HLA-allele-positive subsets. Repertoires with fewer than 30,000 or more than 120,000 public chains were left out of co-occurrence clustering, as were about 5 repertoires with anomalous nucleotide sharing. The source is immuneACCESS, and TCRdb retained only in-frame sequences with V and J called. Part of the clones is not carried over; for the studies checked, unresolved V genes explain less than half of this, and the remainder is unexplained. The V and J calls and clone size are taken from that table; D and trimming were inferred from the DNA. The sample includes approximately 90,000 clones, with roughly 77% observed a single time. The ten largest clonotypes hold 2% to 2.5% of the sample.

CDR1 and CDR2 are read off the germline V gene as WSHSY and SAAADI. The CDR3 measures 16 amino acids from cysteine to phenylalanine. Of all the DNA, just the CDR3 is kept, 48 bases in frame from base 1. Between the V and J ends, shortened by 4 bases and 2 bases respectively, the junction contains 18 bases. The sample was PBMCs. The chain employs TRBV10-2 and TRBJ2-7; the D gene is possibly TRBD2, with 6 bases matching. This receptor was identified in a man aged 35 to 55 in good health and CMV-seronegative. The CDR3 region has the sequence CASSAVDSGPTYEQYF. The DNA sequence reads TGCGCCAGCAGTGCGGTCGATAGCGGACCTACCTACGAGCAGTACTTC.